The 22 T cell receptor beta chains reported below all come from one sample, sequenced in a study of identical twins. A single record per CDR3 protein comes from TCRdb applying MiXCR to the 5' RACE reads. The table has 450,000 to 650,000 distinct CDR3 sequences, roughly 15% seen once. The sample was also reused in another study, on yellow fever vaccine responses in identical twins.

The sequenced material came from CD4+ T cells sorted from blood. The receptor source for this set is a woman in her late teens or twenties in good health.

In its sample, this clonotype was seen many times. The DNA of the CDR3 is TGTGCCAGCAGCCAAGCACAGGGGAGCACTGAAGCTTTCTTT. Translating gives CASSQAQGSTEAFF. This chain uses TRBV3-1 with TRBJ1-1; 7 bases are a match to TRBD1. The V gene end was trimmed by 1 base and the J gene end by 4 bases; junction bases not matched to a gene: 3. Germline loops: CDR1 LGHDT, CDR2 YNNKEL (reference sequence). The length of the CDR3 is 14 residues.

This clonotype was observed a few times. The chain is built from TRBV10-3 and TRBJ2-3, with 8 positions matching TRBD2. CDR1 is ENHRY and CDR2 is SYGVKD in the germline V gene. V lost 0 bases and J lost 4; bases outside the gene matches: 9. The CDR3 covers 17 residues. The CDR3 DNA reads as TGTGCCATCAGTGAGTCTGGATCGGGAGGGCCCGCAGATACGCAGTATTTT. This translates into CAISESGSGGPADTQYF.

The chain uses TRBV4-2 and TRBJ2-3; tentatively, D is TRBD1 or TRBD2 (5 bases each). Trimming cost V 1 base and J 1 base, with 12 bases left between them. Germline V gives CDR1 LGHNA, CDR2 YNFKEQ. The CDR3 has 16 residues. CDR3: CASSQGRQGGTDTQYF. In nucleotides, the CDR3 is TGTGCCAGCAGCCAAGGGAGGCAGGGAGGCACAGATACGCAGTATTTT.

The rearrangement joins TRBV5-6 to TRBJ2-6, with a possible D match to TRBD2 (5 bases). Per the germline V gene, CDR1 is SGHDT and CDR2 is YYEEEE. There are 20 residues in the CDR3. V was clipped by 1 base and J by 1 base, with 21 bases between them. CDR3 in amino acids: CASSLKFGSSYFSGANVLTF. The DNA of the CDR3 is TGTGCCAGCAGCTTGAAGTTTGGGAGCAGTTATTTTTCTGGGGCCAACGTCCTGACTTTC.

This clonotype was seen only a few times. The chain uses TRBV10-3 and TRBJ2-2; possibly TRBD1 for D (6 bases). The germline CDR1 and CDR2 sequences are ENHRY and SYGVKD. The CDR3 is 14 amino acids. Between the trimmed V and J ends, which lost 8 bases and 1 base, there was a span of 11 bases. The CDR3 DNA sequence: TGTGCCATCGGACCGGGACAGAACACCGGGGAGCTGTTTTTT. Its translation: CAIGPGQNTGELFF.

V is TRBV18 and J is TRBJ1-6; the match to TRBD1 covers 7 bases. This CDR3 has 17 amino acids. CDR1 KGHSH and CDR2 LQKENI come from the germline V gene. Trimming took 6 bases from V and 7 from J; bases not matched to a gene: 15. As DNA, the CDR3 is TGTGCCAGCTCCCCCAGGCAGGGGACAGATTCCAATTCACCCCTCCACTTT. This sequence encodes CASSPRQGTDSNSPLHF.

The rearrangement joins TRBV7-9 to TRBJ2-7; D gene uncertain. CDR1 and CDR2 (germline): SEHNR, FQNEAQ (reference sequence). The CDR3 length is 13 residues. With 1 base removed from V and 4 bases from J, the gap between germline ends came to 8 bases. CDR3 nucleotide sequence: TGTGCCAGCAGCTTAGATTCGGTATACGAGCAGTACGTC. It yields the protein CASSLDSVYEQYV.

This clonotype was found a few times. This chain joins TRBV21-1 and TRBJ1-1. TRBV21-1 is shown as a pseudogene. This CDR3 has 14 amino acids. The CDR3 bases are TGTGCCAGCAGCAAAGTACTTAAGGGCACTGAAGCTTTCTTT. As protein: CASSKVLKGTEAFF.

The table lists this clonotype with a few counts. This chain joins TRBV12-3 or TRBV12-4 and TRBJ2-7; D is possibly TRBD1 or TRBD2 (7 bases each). The CDR3 spans 13 residues. The V gene lost 6 bases and the J gene lost 5 bases, with 14 bases spanning the gap. The CDR3, as DNA: TGTGCCAGCAGCTTCAGGGGGACTAACGAGCAGTACTTC. Encoded protein: CASSFRGTNEQYF.

This clonotype has a handful of counts. The rearrangement joins TRBV28 to TRBJ2-7; 9 bases fit TRBD2. This CDR3 has 16 residues. With V trimmed by 5 bases and J by 2 bases, 10 bases remained unmatched. CDR1 MDHEN and CDR2 SYDVKM come from the germline V gene. Here the CDR3 reads CASSKRQRGATYEQYV. CDR3 bases: TGTGCCAGCAGTAAACGTCAGCGGGGGGCTACCTACGAGCAGTACGTC.

This chain joins TRBV20-1 and TRBJ2-5; D gene ambiguous. CDR1 is DFQATT, CDR2 SNEGSKA, per germline (reference sequence). V was trimmed by 1 base and J by 11 bases, leaving 17 bases between them. The CDR3 has 13 residues. The CDR3 reads CSARATAGESQYF. The CDR3 region has the DNA TGCAGTGCTAGAGCCACCGCAGGAGAGAGTCAGTACTTC.

This clonotype was seen a handful of times. The chain uses TRBV28 and TRBJ1-2; possibly TRBD1 for D (5 bases). Trimming removed 6 bases from V and 2 bases from J, with 13 bases in between. In germline, CDR1 is MDHEN, CDR2 SYDVKM. This CDR3 contains 14 residues. The CDR3 sequence: CASSGGTGNYGYTF. The CDR3 DNA is TGTGCCAGCAGCGGGGGAACTGGGAACTATGGCTACACCTTC.

The table lists this clonotype with a few counts. This chain connects TRBV2 to TRBJ2-1; possibly TRBD1 or TRBD2 for D (5 bases each). Per germline, CDR1 SNHLY and CDR2 FYNNEI. The CDR3 runs 15 residues. V dropped 6 bases and J dropped 3 bases, with 15 bases sitting between them. The CDR3 nucleotides read TGTGCCAGCAGGGGGGAGAGCTATATCTACAATGAGCAGTTCTTC. Translating it yields CASRGESYIYNEQFF.

The rearrangement joins TRBV19 to TRBJ1-5, with 10 bases that match TRBD1. The CDR3 is 16 residues long. CDR1 LNHDA and CDR2 SQIVND come from the germline V gene (reference sequence). Trimming cost V 5 bases and J 3 bases; bases outside gene matches: 7. CDR3 nucleotides: TGTGCCAGTAGTCCTGGGGACAGGGGTAACAATCAGCCCCAGCATTTT. Amino acid sequence: CASSPGDRGNNQPQHF.

This clonotype was observed at least ten times. The V gene is TRBV28, the J gene TRBJ2-5; 12 bases are a match to TRBD2. With V trimmed by 6 bases and J by 5 bases, 7 bases remained unmatched. The germline V gene encodes CDR1 MDHEN and CDR2 SYDVKM. The CDR3 runs 15 residues. This CDR3 is CASRSSGGARETQYF. The CDR3 DNA reads TGTGCCAGCAGATCTAGCGGGGGGGCCAGGGAGACCCAGTACTTC.

This clonotype came up a few times. The chain employs TRBV12-3 or TRBV12-4 and TRBJ2-1; 14 nucleotides agree with TRBD2. This CDR3 comprises 14 residues. V shed 3 bases, J shed 9 bases, and the junction held 1 base outside the gene matches. The CDR3 protein is CASSFGTSGGEQFF. The CDR3 bases are TGTGCCAGCAGTTTTGGGACTAGCGGGGGTGAGCAGTTCTTC.

There are a few counts of this clonotype. The chain has TRBV20-1 and TRBJ2-1; 9 bases align to TRBD2. Looked up from germline, CDR1 is DFQATT and CDR2 is SNEGSKA (reference sequence). The ends lost 5 bases at V and 7 bases at J; junction bases unmatched: 12. This CDR3 comprises 15 residues. CDR3: CSAPRGASGMNEQFF. In nucleotides, the CDR3 is TGCAGTGCTCCCCGTGGGGCTAGCGGGATGAATGAGCAGTTCTTC.

This sequence joins TRBV20-1 and TRBJ2-1; 13 nucleotides align to TRBD2. The V and J ends lost 4 bases and 15 bases, in that order; junction bases with no gene match: 12. From germline, CDR1 is DFQATT and CDR2 SNEGSKA (reference sequence). This CDR3 spans 14 amino acids. The CDR3 sequence: CSATGTSGTTRGFF. The DNA for the CDR3 is TGCAGTGCTACCGGGACTAGCGGGACAACAAGGGGGTTCTTC.

This clonotype showed up many times. The V call is TRBV12-3 or TRBV12-4, the J call TRBJ2-5; 8 positions agree with TRBD2. There are 14 residues in the CDR3. J lost 10 bases, V lost 2 bases, and 9 bases had no gene match. DNA of the CDR3: TGTGCCAGCAGTTTAAGCGGGAGATGGGGGGGCCAGTACTTC. This sequence encodes CASSLSGRWGGQYF.

This clonotype was detected only a few times. The J gene is TRBJ2-3, the V gene TRBV6-5, with D perhaps TRBD2 (6 bases). Germline CDR1 and CDR2: MNHEY and SVGAGI. V was clipped by 0 bases and J by 6 bases, with 13 bases between them. The CDR3 sequence is 15 residues long. The CDR3 DNA sequence: TGTGCCAGCAGTTACTCCCCGACGGGGAGGGATACGCAGTATTTT. Amino acid sequence: CASSYSPTGRDTQYF.

This clonotype was counted between two and nine times. The V and J genes are TRBV29-1 and TRBJ1-1; 8 nucleotides line up with TRBD1. The CDR3 extends over 14 amino acids. Trimming took 2 bases from V and 4 from J; bases not matched to a gene: 6. CDR1 and CDR2 (germline): SQVTM, ANQGSEA. CDR3 DNA: TGCAGCGTTGAACCCGGACAGGGCCGCACTGAAGCTTTCTTT. Its protein product is CSVEPGQGRTEAFF.

The genes are TRBV11-2 and TRBJ2-5; weak D call: TRBD1 (6 bases). Trimming left V 7 bases short and J 1 base short, with 16 bases between. The length of the CDR3 is 15 residues. Germline V gives CDR1 SGHAT, CDR2 FQNNGV. CDR3 loop: CASNPSGTPQETQYF. In DNA, the CDR3 is TGTGCCAGCAACCCCTCGGGGACACCCCAAGAGACCCAGTACTTC.